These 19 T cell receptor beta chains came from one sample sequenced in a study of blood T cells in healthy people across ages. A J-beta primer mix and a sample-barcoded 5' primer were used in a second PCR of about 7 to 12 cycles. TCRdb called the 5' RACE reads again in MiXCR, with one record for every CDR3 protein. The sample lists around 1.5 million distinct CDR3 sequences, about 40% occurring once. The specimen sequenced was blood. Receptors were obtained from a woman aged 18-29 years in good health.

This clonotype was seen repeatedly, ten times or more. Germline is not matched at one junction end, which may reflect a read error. CDR3 sequence: CASSLGGQETQYF. For the CDR3, the DNA is TGTGCCAGCAGTCTAGGGGGCCAAGAGACCCAGTACTTC. This sequence joins TRBV5-1 and TRBJ2-5; TRBD1 is a possible D gene (6 bases). The germline V gene has CDR1 SGHRS and CDR2 YFSETQ. The CDR3 spans 13 residues.

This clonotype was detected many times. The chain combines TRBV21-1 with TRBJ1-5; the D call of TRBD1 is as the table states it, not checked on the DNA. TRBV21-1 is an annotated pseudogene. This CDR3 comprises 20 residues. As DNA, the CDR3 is TGTGCCAGCAGCAAAGATTCCGGGGGACAGGTTCCTTATAGCAATCAGCCCCAGCATTTT. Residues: CASSKDSGGQVPYSNQPQHF.

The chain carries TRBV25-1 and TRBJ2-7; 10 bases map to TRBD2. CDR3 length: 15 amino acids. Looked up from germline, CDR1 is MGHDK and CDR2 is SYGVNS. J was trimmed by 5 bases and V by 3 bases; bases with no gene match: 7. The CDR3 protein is CASSEKASGGHEQYF. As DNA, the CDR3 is TGTGCCAGCAGTGAGAAGGCTAGCGGGGGCCACGAGCAGTACTTC.

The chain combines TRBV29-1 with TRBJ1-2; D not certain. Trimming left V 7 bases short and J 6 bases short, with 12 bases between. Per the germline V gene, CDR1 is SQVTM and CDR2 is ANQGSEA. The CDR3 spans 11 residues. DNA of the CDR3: TGCAGCGCCAATCCTGGGGATGGCTACACCTTC. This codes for CSANPGDGYTF.

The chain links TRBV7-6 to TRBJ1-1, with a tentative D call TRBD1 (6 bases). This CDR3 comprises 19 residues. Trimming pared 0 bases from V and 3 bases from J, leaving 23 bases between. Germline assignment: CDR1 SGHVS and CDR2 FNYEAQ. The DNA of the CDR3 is TGTGCCAGCAGCTTAGCTTTTCTCGGACAGACAAAAACATACACTGAAGCTTTCTTT. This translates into CASSLAFLGQTKTYTEAFF.

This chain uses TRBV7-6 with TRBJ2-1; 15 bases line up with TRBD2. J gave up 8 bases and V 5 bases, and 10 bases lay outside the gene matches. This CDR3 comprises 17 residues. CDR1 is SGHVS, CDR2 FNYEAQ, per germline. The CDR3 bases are TGTGCCAGCAGCCACCGGACTAGCGGGAGGGCCGACGATGAGCAGTTCTTC. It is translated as CASSHRTSGRADDEQFF.

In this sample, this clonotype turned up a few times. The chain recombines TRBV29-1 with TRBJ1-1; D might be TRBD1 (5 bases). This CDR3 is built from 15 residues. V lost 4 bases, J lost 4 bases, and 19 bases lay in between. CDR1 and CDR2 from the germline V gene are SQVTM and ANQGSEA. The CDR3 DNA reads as TGCAGCGTTGTGCCCAGGGTGGAGAGGGGCACTGAAGCTTTCTTT. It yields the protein CSVVPRVERGTEAFF.

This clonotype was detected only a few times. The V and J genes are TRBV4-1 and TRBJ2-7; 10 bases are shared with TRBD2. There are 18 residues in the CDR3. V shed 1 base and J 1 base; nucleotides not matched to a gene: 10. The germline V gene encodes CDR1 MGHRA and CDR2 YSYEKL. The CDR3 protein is CASSQGVGSGRASYEQYF. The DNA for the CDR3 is TGCGCCAGCAGCCAAGGAGTGGGGAGCGGGAGGGCTTCCTACGAGCAGTACTTC.

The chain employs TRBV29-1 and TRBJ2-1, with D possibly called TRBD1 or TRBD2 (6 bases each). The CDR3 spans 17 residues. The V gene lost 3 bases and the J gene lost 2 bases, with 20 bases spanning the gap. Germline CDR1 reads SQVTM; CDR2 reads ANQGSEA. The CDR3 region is CSVDRGRASGAYNEQFF. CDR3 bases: TGCAGCGTTGACCGGGGGCGCGCCTCAGGAGCCTACAATGAGCAGTTCTTC.

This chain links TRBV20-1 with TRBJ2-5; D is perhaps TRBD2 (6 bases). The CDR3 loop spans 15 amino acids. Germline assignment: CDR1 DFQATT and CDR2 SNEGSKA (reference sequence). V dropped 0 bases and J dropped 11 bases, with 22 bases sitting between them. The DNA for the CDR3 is TGCAGTGCTAGAGATGGCGGGAAAGTGGACAATGAGCAGTACTTC. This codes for CSARDGGKVDNEQYF.

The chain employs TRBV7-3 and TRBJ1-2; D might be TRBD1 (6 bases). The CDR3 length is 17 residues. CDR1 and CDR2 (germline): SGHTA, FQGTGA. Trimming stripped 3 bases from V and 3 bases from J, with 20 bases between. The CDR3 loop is CASSFSVGGRRDYGYTF. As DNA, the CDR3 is TGTGCCAGCAGCTTTTCCGTCGGGGGGCGCAGGGACTATGGCTACACCTTC.

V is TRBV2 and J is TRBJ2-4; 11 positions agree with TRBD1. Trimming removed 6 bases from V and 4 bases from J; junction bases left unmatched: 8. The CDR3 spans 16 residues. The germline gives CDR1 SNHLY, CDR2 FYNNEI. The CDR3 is CASSAGQGGRKNIQYF. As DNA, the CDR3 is TGTGCCAGCAGCGCGGGACAGGGGGGTCGGAAAAACATTCAGTACTTC. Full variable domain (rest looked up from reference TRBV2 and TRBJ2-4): EPEVTQTPSHQVTQMGQEVILRCVPISNHLYFYWYRQILGQKVEFLVSFYNNEISEKSEIFDDQFSVERPDGSNFTLKIRSTKLEDSAMYFCASSAGQGGRKNIQYFGAGTRLSVL.

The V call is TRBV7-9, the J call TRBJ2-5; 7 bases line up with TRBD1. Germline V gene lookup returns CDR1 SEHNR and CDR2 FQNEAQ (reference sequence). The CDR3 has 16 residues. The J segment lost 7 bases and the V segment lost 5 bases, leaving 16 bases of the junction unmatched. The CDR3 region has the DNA TGTGCCAGCAGCCGGCGCGAGGGGGCCTCATTTATGACCCAGTACTTC. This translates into CASSRREGASFMTQYF.

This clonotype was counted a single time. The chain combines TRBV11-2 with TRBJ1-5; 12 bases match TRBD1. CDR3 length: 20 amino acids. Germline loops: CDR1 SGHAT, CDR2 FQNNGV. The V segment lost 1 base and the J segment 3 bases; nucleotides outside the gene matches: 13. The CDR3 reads CASSLGLPGQGARNNQPQHF. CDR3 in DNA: TGTGCCAGCAGCTTAGGTCTACCGGGACAGGGGGCGAGAAACAATCAGCCCCAGCATTTT.

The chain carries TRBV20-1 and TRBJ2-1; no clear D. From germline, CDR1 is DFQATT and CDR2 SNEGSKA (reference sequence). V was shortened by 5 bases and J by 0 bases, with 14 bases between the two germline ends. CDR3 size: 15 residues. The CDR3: CSAPLGISSYNEQFF. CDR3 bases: TGCAGTGCTCCCCTAGGTATAAGCTCCTACAATGAGCAGTTCTTC.

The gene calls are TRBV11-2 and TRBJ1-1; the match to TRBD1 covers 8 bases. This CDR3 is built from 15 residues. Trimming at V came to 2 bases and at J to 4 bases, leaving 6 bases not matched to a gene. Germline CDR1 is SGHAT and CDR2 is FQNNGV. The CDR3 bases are TGTGCCAGCAGCTTAAGTCGGACAGGGAGCACTGAAGCTTTCTTT. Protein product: CASSLSRTGSTEAFF.

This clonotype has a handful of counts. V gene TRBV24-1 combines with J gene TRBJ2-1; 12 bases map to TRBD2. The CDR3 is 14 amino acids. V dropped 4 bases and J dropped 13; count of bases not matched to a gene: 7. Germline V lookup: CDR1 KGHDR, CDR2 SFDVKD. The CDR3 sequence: CATSDPGTSGSQFF. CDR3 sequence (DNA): TGTGCCACCAGTGACCCCGGGACTAGCGGGTCACAGTTCTTC.

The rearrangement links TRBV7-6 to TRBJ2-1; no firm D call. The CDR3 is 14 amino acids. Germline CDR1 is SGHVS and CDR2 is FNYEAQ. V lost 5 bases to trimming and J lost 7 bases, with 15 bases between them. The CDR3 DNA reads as TGTGCCAGCAGCGCTAAAGTACTTGGGAATGAGCAGTTCTTC. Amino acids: CASSAKVLGNEQFF.

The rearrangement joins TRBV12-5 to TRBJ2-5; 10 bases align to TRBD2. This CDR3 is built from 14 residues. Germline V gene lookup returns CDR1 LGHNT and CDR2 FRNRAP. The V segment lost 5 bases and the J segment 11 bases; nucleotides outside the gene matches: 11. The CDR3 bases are TGTGCTAGTGGTCTCGGACTAGCGGTGAATGAGCAGTACTTC. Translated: CASGLGLAVNEQYF. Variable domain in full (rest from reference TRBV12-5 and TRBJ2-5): DARVTQTPRHKVTEMGQEVTMRCQPILGHNTVFWYRQTMMQGLELLAYFRNRAPLDDSGMPKDRFSAEMPDATLATLKIQPSEPRDSAVYFCASGLGLAVNEQYFGPGTRLLVL.